These 21 T cell receptor beta chains originate from one sample sequenced in a study of control samples from healthy donors and cancer patients. Libraries were prepared by immunoSEQ multiplex PCR; TCRdb keeps only in-frame clonotypes and omits some of them. The sample includes approximately 82,000 clones, over 85% of them seen just once. Sample: PBMCs. The receptor source for this set is a woman between 40 and 55 years old with lung cancer.

V is TRBV7-9 and J is TRBJ1-1; no definite D call. Germline V gene lookup returns CDR1 SEHNR and CDR2 FQNEAQ (reference sequence). CDR3 length: 14 residues. V dropped 5 bases and J dropped 4 bases, with 14 bases sitting between them. CDR3 nucleotide sequence: TGTGCCAGCAGCCCAGGCCCGGTAAGCACTGAAGCTTTCTTT. Residues: CASSPGPVSTEAFF.

The chain uses TRBV6-5 and TRBJ2-1; a possible D gene is TRBD2 (7 bases). The CDR3 runs 15 residues. Germline-derived CDR1 and CDR2 are MNHEY and SVGAGI. Trimming stripped 5 bases from V and 3 bases from J, with 14 bases between. The CDR3 spells CASSPQGGGYNEQFF. CDR3 nucleotides: TGTGCCAGCAGTCCCCAAGGGGGGGGCTACAATGAGCAGTTCTTC.

This clone came up once. The CDR3 DNA reads as TGCGCCAGCAGCTTGGATCTAGGGGGTTCATACAATGAGCAGTTCTTC. Amino acids: CASSLDLGGSYNEQFF. The chain is built from TRBV5-1 and TRBJ2-1; D possibly corresponds to TRBD1 (6 bases). The CDR3 covers 16 residues. Between the trimmed V and J ends, which lost 0 bases and 4 bases, there was a span of 14 bases. Germline lookup yields CDR1 SGHRS and CDR2 YFSETQ. The entire variable domain, with the rest obtained from reference TRBV5-1 and TRBJ2-1, is as follows: KAGVTQTPRYLIKTRGQQVTLSCSPISGHRSVSWYQQTPGQGLQFLFEYFSETQRNKGNFPGRFSGRQFSNSRSEMNVSTLELGDSALYLCASSLDLGGSYNEQFFGPGTRLTVL.

V and J are TRBV5-4 and TRBJ2-2, with no clear D. The V gene's germline CDR1 is SGHNT and CDR2 YYREEE (reference sequence). CDR3 size: 13 residues. The V gene lost 2 bases and the J gene lost 5 bases, with 7 bases spanning the gap. Here the CDR3 reads CASSFPGTGELFF. The CDR3 coding sequence is TGTGCCAGCAGCTTCCCCGGGACCGGGGAGCTGTTTTTT.

The chain links TRBV30 to TRBJ2-7, with D hard to call. CDR1 and CDR2 from the germline V gene are GTSNPN and SVGIG (reference sequence). The CDR3 has 14 residues. Deletions cut 2 bases from V and 6 bases from J, with 17 bases between. Written as DNA, the CDR3 is TGTGCCTGGAGTCCGCCCCCATGGCCACCCGAGCAGTACTTC. Amino acids: CAWSPPPWPPEQYF.

V usage is TRBV2 and J usage is TRBJ2-1; a weak D match, TRBD1 (5 bases). From germline, CDR1 is SNHLY and CDR2 FYNNEI. Trimming took 6 bases from V and 5 from J, leaving 17 bases between them. There are 15 residues in the CDR3. The CDR3 region is CASSRVSFEDNEQFF. In DNA form, the CDR3 reads TGTGCCAGCAGCAGGGTTTCTTTTGAGGACAATGAGCAGTTCTTC.

This clone was seen only once. The chain employs TRBV4-1 and TRBJ2-1; 9 positions match TRBD2. Trimming at V came to 0 bases and at J to 0 bases, leaving 6 bases not matched to a gene. Germline CDR1 is MGHRA and CDR2 is YSYEKL. The CDR3 is 18 residues long. Here the CDR3 reads CASSQDGGGGYSYNEQFF. CDR3 sequence (DNA): TGCGCCAGCAGCCAAGATGGCGGGGGGGGCTACTCCTACAATGAGCAGTTCTTC.

The rearrangement joins TRBV28 to TRBJ1-2; no definite D call. CDR3 length: 15 amino acids. The germline V and J ends were trimmed by 6 bases and 0 bases, with 14 bases remaining between them. Germline V gene sequence: CDR1 MDHEN, CDR2 SYDVKM. The CDR3 protein is CASSPRTAPNYGYTF. The CDR3 DNA sequence: TGTGCCAGCAGCCCCAGGACCGCTCCTAACTATGGCTACACCTTC.

Of note for this clone: Germline and junction disagree at one end, which may indicate a read error. V is TRBV3-1 (or the pseudogene TRBV3-2) and J is TRBJ1-2; TRBD1 matches 8 bases. The CDR3 spans 14 residues. The V gene's germline CDR1 is LGHDT and CDR2 YNNKEL (reference sequence). The CDR3 here is CASSPGTGDYGHTF. DNA for the CDR3: TGTGCCAGCAGCCCGGGGACAGGCGACTATGGCCACACCTTC.

The V gene is TRBV24-1, the J gene TRBJ2-1; D is undetermined. This CDR3 comprises 14 residues. Looked up from germline, CDR1 is KGHDR and CDR2 is SFDVKD. Trimming took off 2 bases at V and 7 bases at J, with 11 bases between the two ends. The CDR3, as DNA: TGTGCCACCAGTGATTATCGGCAGTCAAATGAGCAGTTCTTC. Translated, it gives CATSDYRQSNEQFF.

This clone was seen once. The chain combines TRBV7-6 with TRBJ2-2; no definite D call. Looked up from germline, CDR1 is SGHVS and CDR2 is FNYEAQ. The CDR3 length is 13 residues. V was shortened by 5 bases and J by 7 bases, with 11 bases between the two germline ends. The CDR3 protein is CASSTLVSGELFF. The CDR3 DNA sequence: TGTGCCAGCAGCACCCTCGTAAGCGGGGAGCTGTTTTTT. The full variable domain, completed using reference TRBV7-6 and TRBJ2-2, is GAGVSQSPRYKVTKRGQDVALRCDPISGHVSLYWYRQALGQGPEFLTYFNYEAQQDKSGLPNDRFSAERPEGSISTLTIQRTEQRDSAMYRCASSTLVSGELFFGEGSRLTVL.

The chain is built from TRBV23-1 and TRBJ1-2; the D gene is possibly TRBD1 (6 bases). TRBV23-1 has ORF status, its function being uncertain. This CDR3 region has 16 residues. V was shortened by 1 base and J by 4 bases, with 16 bases between the two germline ends. The CDR3 loop is CASSQCSPGHPYGYTF. In DNA form, the CDR3 reads TGCGCCAGCAGTCAATGTTCTCCGGGACATCCCTATGGCTACACCTTC.

V gene TRBV6-6 combines with J gene TRBJ2-7; 9 bases match TRBD2. The V and J ends lost 6 bases and 6 bases, in that order; junction bases with no gene match: 12. CDR1 MNHNY and CDR2 SVGAGI come from the germline V gene (reference sequence). CDR3 length: 15 amino acids. The CDR3 sequence is CASRPPGTSLSEQYF. The CDR3 nucleotides are TGTGCCAGCAGACCGCCCGGGACTAGCCTAAGCGAGCAGTACTTC.

The genes are TRBV3-1 (or the pseudogene TRBV3-2) and TRBJ2-2, with 10 bases aligning to TRBD2. The CDR3 length is 16 residues. With 7 bases clipped from V and 6 bases from J, the junction kept 11 bases outside the gene matches. In germline, CDR1 is LGHDT, CDR2 YNNKEL (reference sequence). CDR3 coding DNA: TGTGCCAGCACCCCAGGGACTAGCGAGTACTCCGGGGAGCTGTTTTTT. Translating gives CASTPGTSEYSGELFF.

The genes are TRBV9 and TRBJ1-2; possible D gene TRBD1, 5 bases. The V end was cut by 4 bases, the J end by 3 bases, with 16 bases between. There are 15 residues in the CDR3. Looked up from germline, CDR1 is SGDLS and CDR2 is YYNGEE. The CDR3 region has the DNA TGTGCCAGCAGCACATGGACGGGACCGGACTATGGCTACACCTTC. Protein: CASSTWTGPDYGYTF.

The chain recombines TRBV30 with TRBJ2-7; TRBD1 might be the D (5 bases). CDR1 and CDR2 (germline): GTSNPN, SVGIG (reference sequence). This CDR3 contains 15 residues. The ends were cut back, 1 base at V and 3 bases at J, with 16 bases in the middle. This CDR3 is CAWSDPPQGFYEQYF. In DNA, the CDR3 is TGTGCCTGGAGTGACCCTCCCCAGGGCTTCTACGAGCAGTACTTC.

With respect to this clone: One junction end does not reproduce the germline sequence, and a read error may be involved. The chain uses TRBV7-6 and TRBJ1-1; D is possibly TRBD1 (5 bases). The CDR3 loop spans 12 amino acids. Germline V CDR1 and CDR2: SGHVS, FNYEAQ. The CDR3 bases are TGTGCCAGCAGTTTAGGGACCACGGAGGCTTTCTTT. Its translation is CASSLGTTEAFF.

V and J are TRBV27 and TRBJ1-2; D is unresolved. Germline V CDR1 and CDR2: MNHEY, SMNVEV (reference sequence). The V end was cut by 3 bases, the J end by 1 base, with 6 bases between. The CDR3 totals 13 residues. The DNA of the CDR3 is TGTGCCAGCAGTTTGCTGGGTAACTATGGCTACACCTTC. Translated, it gives CASSLLGNYGYTF.

CDR3 bases: TGTGCCTGGAGTGTCAGTGGGGGCCAAGAGACCCAGTACTTC. It specifies CAWSVSGGQETQYF. This chain joins TRBV30 and TRBJ2-5, with D possibly being TRBD1 or TRBD2 (5 bases each). CDR3 size: 14 residues. Trimming took off 0 bases at V and 1 base at J, with 9 bases between the two ends. Per the germline V gene, CDR1 is GTSNPN and CDR2 is SVGIG (reference sequence).

This chain uses TRBV19 with TRBJ1-2; 8 nucleotides align to TRBD1. The CDR3 loop spans 13 amino acids. The V gene's germline CDR1 is LNHDA and CDR2 SQIVND (reference sequence). J was trimmed by 4 bases and V by 6 bases; bases with no gene match: 4. DNA for the CDR3: TGTGCCAGTAGCCCAACAGGGGGCTATGGCTACACCTTC. It encodes CASSPTGGYGYTF. Supplemented by reference TRBV19 and TRBJ1-2, the full variable domain reads DGGITQSPKYLFRKEGQNVTLSCEQNLNHDAMYWYRQDPGQGLRLIYYSQIVNDFQKGDIAEGYSVSREKKESFPLTVTSAQKNPTAFYLCASSPTGGYGYTFGSGTRLTVV.

J is TRBJ1-2 and V is TRBV19; D gene ambiguous. The ends were cut back, 1 base at V and 3 bases at J, with 3 bases in the middle. The length of the CDR3 is 12 residues. Germline CDR1 reads LNHDA; CDR2 reads SQIVND (reference sequence). CDR3 in amino acids: CASSIGDYGYTF. The CDR3 DNA is TGTGCCAGTAGTATAGGTGACTATGGCTACACCTTC.